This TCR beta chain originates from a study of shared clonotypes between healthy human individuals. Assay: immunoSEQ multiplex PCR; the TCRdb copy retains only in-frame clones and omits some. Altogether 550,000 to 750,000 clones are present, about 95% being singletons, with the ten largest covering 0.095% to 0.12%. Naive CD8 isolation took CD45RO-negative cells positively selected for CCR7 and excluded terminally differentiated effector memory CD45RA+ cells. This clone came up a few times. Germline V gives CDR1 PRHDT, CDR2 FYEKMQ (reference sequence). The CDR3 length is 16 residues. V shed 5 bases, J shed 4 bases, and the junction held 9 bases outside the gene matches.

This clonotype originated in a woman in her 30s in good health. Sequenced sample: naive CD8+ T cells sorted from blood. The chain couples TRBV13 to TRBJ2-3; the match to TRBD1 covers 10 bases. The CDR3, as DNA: TGTGCCAGCAGCAGGGATGGGACAGGGGAAGCAGATACGCAGTATTTT. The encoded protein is CASSRDGTGEADTQYF.